This T cell receptor beta chain stems from a study of T cells in Graves' hyperthyroidism and ophthalmopathy. Overall study context: Specimen type is peripheral blood, collected at initial diagnosis prior to any treatment.

It was uncontrolled infection, other autoimmune disease, pregnancy or lactation that excluded patients. Germline lookup yields CDR1 SQVTM and CDR2 ANQGSEA. J was trimmed by 5 bases and V by 6 bases; bases with no gene match: 10. This CDR3 is 15 amino acids long. Amplification of TCR beta CDR3 regions was performed using RNA transcripts as template. The HTBI primer set served for first-round RT-PCR of the TCR CDR3. TCRdb reanalysed the multiplex PCR reads using MiXCR and keeps one entry per CDR3 protein. Of 370,000 or so distinct CDR3 sequences in the sample, roughly 25% were seen once. The TCR sequence derives from a man aged 50-60 years with Graves' hyperthyroidism. The chain employs TRBV29-1 and TRBJ2-3, with TRBD2 identical over 11 bases. Sequenced sample: blood. The DNA of the CDR3 is TGCAGCGTCACACCAAATGGACTAGCGGGAGATACGCAGTATTTT. Translated, it gives CSVTPNGLAGDTQYF.